This T cell receptor beta chain derives from a study of blood T cell repertoires in COVID-19. Whole-study context: Samples came from the United States, Italy and Spain, spanning acute and convalescent COVID-19. T cells, B-cell-depleted T cells, or PBMCs provided the cDNA or gDNA that served as material.

Source study methods: Reference gene primer amplification gave nucleated cell count estimates. Only in-frame clones appear in the TCRdb table, and some are missing; sequencing was by immunoSEQ multiplex PCR. That table gives V, J and clone size, and the DNA gave D and trimming. The repertoire holds some 47,000 clones, with around 90% as singletons. V was clipped by 5 bases and J by 1 base, with 22 bases between them. Germline CDR1 and CDR2: SGHRS and YFSETQ. CDR3 length equals 17 residues. The chain employs TRBV5-1 and TRBJ2-7; D is possibly TRBD2 (6 bases). The sequenced sample consisted of peripheral blood. The receptor's source is a woman older than 75 in a cohort sampled during active or convalescent COVID-19. The CDR3 region is CASRLGSRRDPSYEQYF. The DNA of the CDR3 is TGCGCCAGCAGGCTTGGTTCGAGGCGGGACCCTTCCTACGAGCAGTACTTC.